This T cell receptor beta chain is from a study of T cells after yellow fever vaccination. Study background: With SMART-Seq v4 Ultra Low Input, the fractions containing low cell numbers were prepared. Study observations and caveats: Clonotypes appearing in both CD4 and CD8 compartments existed, and their share was small. Contamination of FACS-sorted repertoires by abundant clonotypes from the bulk population could occur.

V was trimmed by 6 bases and J by 9 bases, leaving 18 bases between them. Germline V gene lookup returns CDR1 SGHAT and CDR2 FQNNGV. The CDR3 contains 14 residues. TCRdb ran MiXCR on the 5' RACE reads and lists one entry per CDR3 protein. The sample records some 500,000 distinct CDR3 sequences, 13% being singletons. With respect to this clonotype: Its antigen remains unknown.

The receptor comes from a man younger than 40 who received the YFV17D yellow fever vaccine. The gene calls are TRBV11-2 and TRBJ2-1, with D maybe TRBD2 (6 bases). Source: PBMCs, taken on the day of the yellow fever booster vaccination. The CDR3 DNA reads TGTGCCAGCAGGGGCCCCATAAAGGAGGGTGAGCAGTTCTTC. As protein: CASRGPIKEGEQFF. The full variable domain, completed using reference TRBV11-2 and TRBJ2-1, is EAGVAQSPRYKIIEKRQSVAFWCNPISGHATLYWYQQILGQGPKLLIQFQNNGVVDDSQLPKDRFSAERLKGVDSTLKIQPAKLEDSAVYLCASRGPIKEGEQFFGPGTRLTVL.